The 31 T cell receptor beta chains presented below share a single source sample, sequenced in a study of vaccination effects on CD4 cells after COVID-19. No antigen has been identified for these receptors. With 10 to 11 days of culture completed, CD4+ T cells were isolated. Each participant was administered two doses of either the BNT162b2 or the mRNA-1273 vaccine. TCRdb's copy holds only in-frame clones and misses some; the assay was immunoSEQ multiplex PCR. This table has 40,000 or so clones, around 70% appearing once. The material sequenced was CD4+ T cells from PBMCs cultured without peptide, taken after COVID-19 vaccination. The receptors were sampled from a human donor who received a COVID-19 vaccine.

This clone was seen just once. V gene TRBV6-1 combines with J gene TRBJ2-1; D unclear. The CDR3 is 16 amino acids. Germline CDR1 and CDR2: MNHNS and SASEGT. V lost 4 bases and J lost 6, with 19 bases in between. CDR3 amino acids: CASSVADSLRLNEQFF. The CDR3 DNA reads TGTGCCAGCAGTGTCGCGGATAGCCTTCGGCTCAATGAGCAGTTCTTC.

J is TRBJ2-1 and V is TRBV10-3; TRBD1 matches at 9 bases. Germline values: CDR1 ENHRY, CDR2 SYGVKD. Trimming at V came to 6 bases and at J to 0 bases, leaving 6 bases not matched to a gene. This CDR3 has 16 residues. CDR3 nucleotide sequence: TGTGCCATCAGGGGAGGACAGGGGTTCTCCTACAATGAGCAGTTCTTC. Protein: CAIRGGQGFSYNEQFF.

The V gene is TRBV7-9, the J gene TRBJ1-2; 8 positions match TRBD1. The CDR3 runs to 14 residues. Germline CDR1 and CDR2: SEHNR and FQNEAQ (reference sequence). The trim removed 5 bases at V and 4 bases at J, leaving 6 bases unmatched. CDR3 in amino acids: CASSPGQGGYGYTF. In DNA form, the CDR3 reads TGTGCCAGCAGCCCCGGACAGGGAGGCTATGGCTACACCTTC.

A word on this clone: Other DNA sequences in this sample translate to the same CDR3. The gene calls are TRBV11-3 and TRBJ2-1, with unresolved D. The CDR3 length is 13 residues. Germline-derived CDR1 and CDR2 are SGHNT and YENEEA. V shed 5 bases and J shed 2 bases, with 7 bases lying between them. The CDR3 DNA is TGTGCCAGCAGCCTTGGGACCTACAATGAGCAGTTCTTC. Protein: CASSLGTYNEQFF. Variable domain in full (rest from reference TRBV11-3 and TRBJ2-1): EAGVVQSPRYKIIEKKQPVAFWCNPISGHNTLYWYLQNLGQGPELLIRYENEEAVDDSQLPKDRFSAERLKGVDSTLKIQPAELGDSAVYLCASSLGTYNEQFFGPGTRLTVL.

This rearrangement joins TRBV19 to TRBJ1-2; 7 bases map to TRBD1. The CDR3 totals 17 residues. With V trimmed by 6 bases and J by 0 bases, 13 bases remained unmatched. The germline V gene encodes CDR1 LNHDA and CDR2 SQIVND (reference sequence). The CDR3 sequence is CASRPAGQSSTNYGYTF. DNA of the CDR3: TGTGCCAGTAGACCTGCGGGACAGAGTTCTACTAACTATGGCTACACCTTC.

The gene calls are TRBV18 and TRBJ2-7; D may be TRBD2 (5 bases). This CDR3 comprises 14 residues. Germline CDR1 is KGHSH and CDR2 is LQKENI. V was clipped by 0 bases and J by 5 bases, with 11 bases between them. Here the CDR3 DNA reads TGTGCCAGCTCACCACCGAGGGCAGTGCACGAGCAGTACTTC. Translated, it gives CASSPPRAVHEQYF.

The rearrangement uses TRBV3-1 (or the pseudogene TRBV3-2) and TRBJ2-5; D is ambiguous. The CDR3 has 13 amino acids. The ends were cut back, 1 base at V and 5 bases at J, with 8 bases in the middle. CDR1 and CDR2 (germline): LGHDT, YNNKEL (reference sequence). The CDR3 DNA is TGTGCCAGCAGCCAAGTTAGTCGGGAGACCCAGTACTTC. This encodes CASSQVSRETQYF.

This clone was counted between two and nine times. The V call is TRBV14, the J call TRBJ2-5, with TRBD1 as a possible D gene (7 bases). From germline, CDR1 is SGHDN and CDR2 FVKESK. The CDR3 is 15 residues long. V dropped 3 bases and J dropped 5 bases, with 16 bases sitting between them. CDR3 nucleotides: TGTGCCAGCAGCCAGCGGGACAGAGATAGGGAGACCCAGTACTTC. Amino acids: CASSQRDRDRETQYF. Full variable domain (remainder filled in from reference TRBV14 and TRBJ2-5): EAGVTQFPSHSVIEKGQTVTLRCDPISGHDNLYWYRRVMGKEIKFLLHFVKESKQDESGMPNNRFLAERTGGTYSTLKVQPAELEDSGVYFCASSQRDRDRETQYFGPGTRLLVL.

This clone ranks as medium-sized. The genes are TRBV5-1 and TRBJ2-2, with a tentative D call TRBD2 (7 bases). Per the germline V gene, CDR1 is SGHRS and CDR2 is YFSETQ. This CDR3 is built from 16 residues. V was clipped by 0 bases and J by 2 bases, with 11 bases between them. The DNA of the CDR3 is TGCGCCAGCAGCTTGGAAGGGGGGGCAAACACCGGGGAGCTGTTTTTT. Protein sequence: CASSLEGGANTGELFF.

The chain is built from TRBV5-1 and TRBJ2-5, with 11 bases identical to TRBD2. Per germline, CDR1 SGHRS and CDR2 YFSETQ. V dropped 0 bases and J dropped 2; count of bases not matched to a gene: 3. This CDR3 is built from 16 residues. For the CDR3, the DNA is TGCGCCAGCAGCTTGGGACTAGCGGGGAGACAAGAGACCCAGTACTTC. Its translation is CASSLGLAGRQETQYF.

The CDR3 sequence: CASSDRTRGGAEQYF. CDR3 sequence (DNA): TGTGCCAGCAGCGACCGAACTCGCGGAGGGGCCGAGCAGTACTTC. The chain is built from TRBV5-4 and TRBJ2-7; tentative D call: TRBD2 (6 bases). The length of the CDR3 is 15 residues. Looked up from germline, CDR1 is SGHNT and CDR2 is YYREEE (reference sequence). Trimming took 4 bases from V and 6 from J, leaving 20 bases between them.

The chain uses TRBV5-4 and TRBJ2-5; 9 positions agree with TRBD1. The trim removed 3 bases at V and 4 bases at J, leaving 7 bases unmatched. Germline V CDR1 and CDR2: SGHNT, YYREEE (reference sequence). There are 15 residues in the CDR3. The DNA for the CDR3 is TGTGCCAGCAGCTATGGACAGGGGATCGGAGAGACCCAGTACTTC. Its protein product is CASSYGQGIGETQYF.

V and J are TRBV5-6 and TRBJ2-1; 7 nucleotides align to TRBD2. The CDR3 sequence is 16 residues long. CDR1 and CDR2 (germline): SGHDT, YYEEEE. The ends lost 3 bases at V and 5 bases at J; junction bases unmatched: 11. CDR3: CASSYRKSGTDNEQFF. DNA for the CDR3: TGTGCCAGCAGCTACCGAAAGAGCGGGACGGACAATGAGCAGTTCTTC.

The chain links TRBV5-4 to TRBJ2-2; TRBD1 matches at 9 bases. CDR1 and CDR2 from the germline V gene are SGHNT and YYREEE (reference sequence). This CDR3 is built from 15 residues. The trim removed 2 bases at V and 7 bases at J, leaving 6 bases unmatched. In DNA form, the CDR3 reads TGTGCCAGCAGCTTACCCGGGACAGGGAACGGGGAGCTGTTTTTT. Protein: CASSLPGTGNGELFF.

V usage is TRBV6-5 and J usage is TRBJ2-2, with D hard to call. The germline V gene has CDR1 MNHEY and CDR2 SVGAGI. The CDR3 contains 12 residues. Trimming cost V 6 bases and J 6 bases, with 8 bases left between them. Here the CDR3 reads CASSHIPGELFF. As DNA, the CDR3 is TGTGCCAGCAGCCATATTCCCGGGGAGCTGTTTTTT.

The chain couples TRBV2 to TRBJ2-7; 11 bases agree with TRBD2. The CDR3 has 15 residues. The ends lost 8 bases at V and 5 bases at J; junction bases unmatched: 11. Per the germline V gene, CDR1 is SNHLY and CDR2 is FYNNEI. CDR3 amino acids: CASADLAGGRNEQYF. CDR3 nucleotide sequence: TGTGCCAGCGCCGATTTAGCGGGGGGGCGGAACGAGCAGTACTTC.

The V call is TRBV6-5, the J call TRBJ2-7, with 8 positions matching TRBD2. V was pared by 6 bases and J by 1 base, with 2 bases of the junction left unmatched. This CDR3 contains 13 residues. Looked up from germline, CDR1 is MNHEY and CDR2 is SVGAGI. For the CDR3, the DNA is TGTGCCAGCAGGACTAGCGTATCCTACGAGCAGTACTTC. Amino acid sequence: CASRTSVSYEQYF.

The DNA for the CDR3 is TGTGCCAGCAGTTACTCGGAGAACAGGGCTAAAGAGACCCAGTACTTC. It specifies CASSYSENRAKETQYF. The genes are TRBV6-5 and TRBJ2-5; possible D gene TRBD1, 6 bases. Germline V gene lookup returns CDR1 MNHEY and CDR2 SVGAGI. Trimming removed 0 bases at V and 3 bases at J, with 14 bases between. The CDR3 is made up of 16 amino acids.

The CDR3 spells CASSTKTAGTGYSSYEQYF. The CDR3 coding sequence is TGTGCCAGCTCAACGAAGACTGCGGGCACAGGTTACAGCTCCTACGAGCAGTACTTC. The chain links TRBV18 to TRBJ2-7; D is possibly TRBD1 or TRBD2 (5 bases each). Trimming removed 5 bases at V and 0 bases at J, with 26 bases between. Germline values: CDR1 KGHSH, CDR2 LQKENI. CDR3 length: 19 amino acids.

The gene calls are TRBV20-1 and TRBJ2-5; the match to TRBD1 covers 8 bases. V lost 8 bases, J lost 5 bases, and 4 bases stayed unmatched. The V gene's germline CDR1 is DFQATT and CDR2 SNEGSKA (reference sequence). The CDR3 covers 11 residues. CDR3 loop: CSCRGLETQYF. CDR3 DNA sequence: TGCAGTTGCAGGGGGCTGGAGACCCAGTACTTC.

This clone was detected only a few times. The J gene is TRBJ2-2, the V gene TRBV18; D gene unclear. In germline, CDR1 is KGHSH, CDR2 LQKENI. Trimming pared 3 bases from V and 5 bases from J, leaving 10 bases between. The CDR3 has 14 amino acids. CDR3 nucleotide sequence: TGTGCCAGCTCACCTCGGCAGGCGACCGGGGAGCTGTTTTTT. Residues: CASSPRQATGELFF.

This clone occurred once. The chain links TRBV7-9 to TRBJ2-7, with unresolved D. Germline V gene sequence: CDR1 SEHNR, CDR2 FQNEAQ (reference sequence). The CDR3 extends over 14 amino acids. V was cut by 5 bases and J by 3 bases, with 14 bases left in between. This CDR3 is CASSGRARYYEQYF. The CDR3 coding sequence is TGTGCCAGCAGCGGAAGGGCACGGTACTACGAGCAGTACTTC.

The gene calls are TRBV6-5 and TRBJ1-3; D unclear. V was shortened by 2 bases and J by 0 bases, with 11 bases between the two germline ends. The CDR3 has 16 residues. Germline-derived CDR1 and CDR2 are MNHEY and SVGAGI. For the CDR3, the DNA is TGTGCCAGCAGTTACGGTTGGGAAAACTCTGGAAACACCATATATTTT. Its protein product is CASSYGWENSGNTIYF.

This clone occurred a few times. This rearrangement joins TRBV3-1 (or the pseudogene TRBV3-2) to TRBJ1-1; no definite D call. The CDR3 has 14 residues. Germline CDR1 LGHDT, CDR2 YNNKEL (reference sequence). V was clipped by 3 bases and J by 6 bases, with 14 bases between them. For the CDR3, the DNA is TGTGCCAGCAGCCAGAGACACGAGGGATCTGAAGCTTTCTTT. Protein product: CASSQRHEGSEAFF.

The sample holds a few counts of this clone. The V gene is TRBV7-9, the J gene TRBJ1-4, with 7 positions matching TRBD1. The CDR3 is 15 residues long. Germline CDR1 reads SEHNR; CDR2 reads FQNEAQ (reference sequence). The V and J ends lost 6 bases and 8 bases, in that order; junction bases with no gene match: 12. The CDR3 region is CASSRTQGVEEKLFF. The CDR3 DNA reads TGTGCCAGCAGTCGAACTCAGGGGGTAGAGGAAAAACTGTTTTTT.

This sequence joins TRBV30 and TRBJ1-1, with unresolved D. The ends were cut back, 8 bases at V and 4 bases at J, with 11 bases in the middle. The CDR3 extends over 11 amino acids. Germline V CDR1 and CDR2: GTSNPN, SVGIG (reference sequence). For the CDR3, the DNA is TGTGCCAGAAAACGCGCCACTGAAGCTTTCTTT. Translated, it gives CARKRATEAFF.

This chain joins TRBV6-2 or TRBV6-3 and TRBJ2-1, with 7 nucleotides matching TRBD2. V was pared by 7 bases and J by 9 bases, with 12 bases of the junction left unmatched. In germline, CDR1 is MNHEY, CDR2 SVGEGT. The CDR3 is 14 amino acids. The CDR3 region has the DNA TGTGCCAGCATCCCAATGCGGGAGAGACGTGAGCAGTTCTTC. This translates into CASIPMRERREQFF.

This chain links TRBV12-3 or TRBV12-4 with TRBJ2-1; D ambiguous. The V end lost 5 bases, the J end lost 11 bases, and 13 bases lay between the germline ends. The CDR3 extends over 12 amino acids. The CDR3 DNA sequence: TGTGCCAGCAGTACCCGCACCGGCAAGCAGTTCTTC. It specifies CASSTRTGKQFF.

The chain has TRBV5-8 and TRBJ2-3; D is unresolved. The CDR3 covers 15 residues. Germline loops: CDR1 SGHTS, CDR2 YDEGEE. V was trimmed by 4 bases and J by 1 base, leaving 13 bases between them. The CDR3 loop is CASSQGLHGTDTQYF. The CDR3 DNA follows: TGTGCCAGCAGCCAAGGTTTGCACGGCACAGATACGCAGTATTTT. The full variable domain, completed using reference TRBV5-8 and TRBJ2-3, is EAGVTQSPTHLIKTRGQQATLRCSPISGHTSVYWYQQALGLGLQFLLWYDEGEERNRGNFPPRFSGRQFPNYSSELNVNALELEDSALYLCASSQGLHGTDTQYFGPGTRLTVL.

The V gene is TRBV2, the J gene TRBJ2-3; D tentatively fits TRBD1 or TRBD2 (5 bases each). This CDR3 is 13 amino acids long. From germline, CDR1 is SNHLY and CDR2 FYNNEI. V dropped 7 bases and J dropped 4 bases, with 12 bases sitting between them. The CDR3 sequence is CASTGPVPDTQYF. CDR3 bases: TGTGCCAGCACGGGACCGGTCCCAGATACGCAGTATTTT.

J is TRBJ2-3 and V is TRBV10-1; TRBD1 agrees at 10 bases. The junction had 5 bases not matched to a gene; V was cut back by 7 bases and J by 1 base. The CDR3 covers 15 residues. Looked up from germline, CDR1 is WNHNN and CDR2 is SYGVQD (reference sequence). The chain's CDR3 is CASMEGTGGTDTQYF. CDR3 DNA sequence: TGCGCCAGCATGGAAGGGACAGGGGGCACAGATACGCAGTATTTT.